This T cell receptor (beta chain) was recovered during a study of T cell repertoires in ileal Crohn's disease. About the study: M6 samples are neoterminal ileum biopsies from postoperative colonoscopy. Study results and limitations: All patients with clonality above 26.8% had endoscopic recurrence. Compared with non-smokers, active smokers at surgery showed more clonal expansions.

Germline V gives CDR1 SNHLY, CDR2 FYNNEI. Trimming removed 7 bases at V and 3 bases at J, with 12 bases between. CDR3 length equals 14 residues. A note on this clone: Its antigen remains unknown.

Time point of the sample: neoterminal ileum biopsy at postoperative endoscopy, about 6 months after surgery. Here immunoSEQ multiplex PCR was the method, and the copy in TCRdb shows in-frame clones only, minus some. Counted here are approximately 3,500 clones, about three quarters occurring once; the ten biggest clones make up less than 10%. This chain joins TRBV2 and TRBJ2-2; D not certain. The sequence derives from an adult with Crohn's disease. The sequenced sample was ileal tissue. The CDR3 here is CASNIVRDTGELFF. The CDR3 nucleotides read TGTGCCAGCAACATTGTCCGGGACACCGGGGAGCTGTTTTTT.